Presented here are 24 T cell receptor beta chains from one specimen sequenced in a study of T cells in narcolepsy. The table came from immunoSEQ multiplex PCR; TCRdb's copy has only in-frame clones and leaves some out. The sample lists 25,000 to 35,000 clones, around 87% occurring once. The sequenced sample was memory (CD45RA-) CD4+ T cells from blood. These receptors were taken from a human donor in good health.

The chain is built from TRBV7-9 and TRBJ1-1; D may be TRBD1 (5 bases). Germline values: CDR1 SEHNR, CDR2 FQNEAQ (reference sequence). V lost 5 bases, J lost 11 bases, and 12 bases lay in between. The CDR3 is 11 amino acids. In nucleotides, the CDR3 is TGTGCCAGCAGCCCCGTAGGGGCGGCTTTCTTT. It specifies CASSPVGAAFF. The full variable domain, in which reference TRBV7-9 and TRBJ1-1 provide the parts outside the CDR3, is DTGVSQNPRHKITKRGQNVTFRCDPISEHNRLYWYRQTLGQGPEFLTYFQNEAQLEKSRLLSDRFSAERPKGSFSTLEIQRTEQGDSAMYLCASSPVGAAFFGQGTRLTVV.

The gene calls are TRBV7-3 and TRBJ1-4; D is possibly TRBD1 (6 bases). The CDR3 is 14 amino acids. Per the germline V gene, CDR1 is SGHTA and CDR2 is FQGTGA. Between the trimmed V and J ends, which lost 4 bases and 7 bases, there was a span of 13 bases. The CDR3 loop is CASSCTGRGEKLFF. DNA of the CDR3: TGTGCCAGCAGCTGCACAGGGAGAGGTGAAAAACTGTTTTTT.

The CDR3 protein is CASSQSGLAGSYEQYF. The CDR3 DNA follows: TGTGCCAGTAGTCAATCGGGACTAGCGGGGTCCTACGAGCAGTACTTC. V and J are TRBV19 and TRBJ2-7; 13 nucleotides agree with TRBD2. The junction had 5 bases not matched to a gene; V was cut back by 5 bases and J by 1 base. The germline V gene encodes CDR1 LNHDA and CDR2 SQIVND (reference sequence). This CDR3 contains 16 residues.

V gene TRBV7-3 combines with J gene TRBJ2-1, with TRBD2 matching 10 bases. J was trimmed by 2 bases and V by 5 bases; bases with no gene match: 3. Per germline, CDR1 SGHTA and CDR2 FQGTGA. The CDR3 is 15 residues long. In DNA form, the CDR3 reads TGTGCCAGCAGCCTCCTAGCGGGGGCCTACAATGAGCAGTTCTTC. It encodes CASSLLAGAYNEQFF.

This chain uses TRBV28 with TRBJ2-1, with 13 bases aligning to TRBD2. CDR1 and CDR2 (germline): MDHEN, SYDVKM. V dropped 6 bases and J dropped 7; count of bases not matched to a gene: 9. CDR3 length: 16 residues. The CDR3 loop reads CASRLWTSGSKNEQFF. In nucleotides, the CDR3 is TGTGCCAGCAGACTATGGACTAGCGGGAGTAAGAATGAGCAGTTCTTC. The full variable domain, in which reference TRBV28 and TRBJ2-1 provide the parts outside the CDR3, is DVKVTQSSRYLVKRTGEKVFLECVQDMDHENMFWYRQDPGLGLRLIYFSYDVKMKEKGDIPEGYSVSREKKERFSLILESASTNQTSMYLCASRLWTSGSKNEQFFGPGTRLTVL.

The chain joins TRBV19 to TRBJ2-7; D perhaps matches TRBD1 (6 bases). The CDR3 is made up of 11 amino acids. V lost 7 bases and J lost 5, with 9 bases in between. Germline loops: CDR1 LNHDA, CDR2 SQIVND (reference sequence). DNA of the CDR3: TGTGCCAGTATGCAGGGGCACGAGCAGTACTTC. Its translation is CASMQGHEQYF.

The genes are TRBV19 and TRBJ1-5; no clear D. Germline loops: CDR1 LNHDA, CDR2 SQIVND (reference sequence). The CDR3 has 13 amino acids. V was clipped by 10 bases and J by 0 bases, with 10 bases between them. CDR3 bases: TGTGCCACCAGGACGGATAGCAATCAGCCCCAGCATTTT. Protein product: CATRTDSNQPQHF.

The V call is TRBV5-6, the J call TRBJ1-2, with D unresolved. The germline V gene has CDR1 SGHDT and CDR2 YYEEEE. Trimming pared 1 base from V and 4 bases from J, leaving 8 bases between. This CDR3 contains 13 residues. The CDR3 sequence is CASSLNFRYGYTF. CDR3 bases: TGTGCCAGCAGCTTGAATTTTCGCTATGGCTACACCTTC.

Remarks on this clone: Within the sample, other DNA sequences also encode this same CDR3. The V and J genes are TRBV30 and TRBJ1-2; D remains ambiguous. From germline, CDR1 is GTSNPN and CDR2 SVGIG (reference sequence). The V and J ends lost 0 bases and 0 bases respectively, with 5 bases between them. CDR3 length: 13 amino acids. For the CDR3, the DNA is TGTGCCTGGAGTGTGAACGCTAACTATGGCTACACCTTC. Its translation is CAWSVNANYGYTF.

The J gene is TRBJ2-3, the V gene TRBV9; perhaps TRBD2 as D (5 bases). With 0 bases removed from V and 4 bases from J, the gap between germline ends came to 9 bases. CDR3 size: 14 residues. Germline-derived CDR1 and CDR2 are SGDLS and YYNGEE. CDR3 in amino acids: CASSVVGGSDTQYF. CDR3 sequence (DNA): TGTGCCAGCAGCGTAGTCGGAGGCTCAGATACGCAGTATTTT. Complete variable domain (other parts from reference TRBV9 and TRBJ2-3): DSGVTQTPKHLITATGQRVTLRCSPRSGDLSVYWYQQSLDQGLQFLIQYYNGEERAKGNILERFSAQQFPDLHSELNLSSLELGDSALYFCASSVVGGSDTQYFGPGTRLTVL.

The V call is TRBV5-1, the J call TRBJ2-1, with TRBD2 identical over 8 bases. Per the germline V gene, CDR1 is SGHRS and CDR2 is YFSETQ. The CDR3 runs 13 residues. V was pared by 4 bases and J by 6 bases, with 3 bases of the junction left unmatched. The CDR3 sequence: CASSPGLVNEQFF. The CDR3, as DNA: TGCGCCAGCAGCCCGGGACTAGTCAATGAGCAGTTCTTC.

This chain joins TRBV9 and TRBJ1-2; the match to TRBD1 covers 7 bases. This CDR3 is 13 amino acids long. The germline CDR1 and CDR2 sequences are SGDLS and YYNGEE. V shed 3 bases, J shed 12 bases, and the junction held 11 bases outside the gene matches. The DNA for the CDR3 is TGTGCCAGCAGCGCTTTAAGTCAGGGGGGGAACACCTTC. As protein: CASSALSQGGNTF. Combining the CDR3 with reference TRBV9 and TRBJ1-2 gives the whole variable domain DSGVTQTPKHLITATGQRVTLRCSPRSGDLSVYWYQQSLDQGLQFLIQYYNGEERAKGNILERFSAQQFPDLHSELNLSSLELGDSALYFCASSALSQGGNTFGSGTRLTVV.

Comment on this clone: At one end the junction does not follow the germline gene, possibly because of a read error. The rearrangement uses TRBV4-1 and TRBJ2-7; D gene unclear. CDR1 is MGHRA, CDR2 YSYEKL, per germline. The CDR3 has 15 residues. The CDR3 DNA is TGCGCCAGCAGACAAGGAGCAAATCCCACCTACGAGCAGTACTTC. Translating gives CASRQGANPTYEQYF.

The chain joins TRBV11-1 to TRBJ2-2; 8 bases map to TRBD2. V was pared by 5 bases and J by 5 bases, with 10 bases of the junction left unmatched. There are 16 residues in the CDR3. CDR1 SGHAT and CDR2 FQDESV come from the germline V gene (reference sequence). CDR3: CASSLFAAGGTGELFF. The CDR3 DNA is TGTGCCAGCAGCCTTTTTGCGGCGGGAGGTACCGGGGAGCTGTTTTTT. Supplemented by reference TRBV11-1 and TRBJ2-2, the full variable domain reads EAEVAQSPRYKITEKSQAVAFWCDPISGHATLYWYRQILGQGPELLVQFQDESVVDDSQLPKDRFSAERLKGVDSTLKIQPAELGDSAMYLCASSLFAAGGTGELFFGEGSRLTVL.

The chain uses TRBV11-2 and TRBJ2-2; TRBD2 agrees at 8 bases. The CDR3 length is 16 residues. Germline V gives CDR1 SGHAT, CDR2 FQNNGV. Unmatched junction bases numbered 8, after V lost 1 base and J lost 7 bases. The CDR3 here is CASSLVSAGAGGELFF. In DNA form, the CDR3 reads TGTGCCAGCAGCTTAGTATCAGCGGGGGCGGGCGGGGAGCTGTTTTTT.

This chain uses TRBV7-2 with TRBJ2-5; TRBD1 aligns across 10 bases. CDR3 length: 15 residues. Germline CDR1 reads SGHTA; CDR2 reads FQGNSA. Trimming removed 1 base from V and 5 bases from J; junction bases left unmatched: 4. This CDR3 is CASSLEDRGWETQYF. CDR3 DNA sequence: TGTGCCAGCAGCTTAGAGGACAGGGGGTGGGAGACCCAGTACTTC.

This sequence joins TRBV20-1 and TRBJ2-3, with unresolved D. The V end was cut by 3 bases, the J end by 6 bases, with 7 bases between. The germline V gene encodes CDR1 DFQATT and CDR2 SNEGSKA (reference sequence). This CDR3 is 11 amino acids long. CDR3 sequence: CSASIQDTQYF. The CDR3 region has the DNA TGCAGTGCTAGCATACAGGATACGCAGTATTTT.

The chain employs TRBV15 and TRBJ2-1, with D tentatively TRBD2 (5 bases). Between the trimmed V and J ends, which lost 5 bases and 12 bases, there was a span of 26 bases. CDR3 size: 16 residues. CDR1 and CDR2 from the germline V gene are LNHNV and YYDKDF (reference sequence). CDR3 region: CATSLRGFGGSVWQFF. The CDR3 bases are TGTGCCACCAGCCTCCGAGGTTTCGGCGGGTCGGTATGGCAGTTCTTC.

The chain employs TRBV19 and TRBJ1-1; tentatively, D is TRBD1 (6 bases). Trimming took off 5 bases at V and 1 base at J, with 11 bases between the two ends. The CDR3 has 14 residues. Looked up from germline, CDR1 is LNHDA and CDR2 is SQIVND (reference sequence). CDR3 in amino acids: CASSLGQTNTEAFF. The CDR3 DNA follows: TGTGCCAGTAGTCTAGGACAGACGAACACTGAAGCTTTCTTT.

The chain employs TRBV5-1 and TRBJ2-3, with 8 bases fitting TRBD2. V lost 2 bases to trimming and J lost 10 bases; unmatched junction nucleotides: 18. The CDR3 has 17 amino acids. CDR1 is SGHRS, CDR2 YFSETQ, per germline. The CDR3 bases are TGCGCCAGCAGCTTACGTGTATCGGGGGGGCCCCACGAAGCGCAGTATTTT. Translation: CASSLRVSGGPHEAQYF. Based on the CDR3 plus reference TRBV5-1 and TRBJ2-3, the full variable domain is KAGVTQTPRYLIKTRGQQVTLSCSPISGHRSVSWYQQTPGQGLQFLFEYFSETQRNKGNFPGRFSGRQFSNSRSEMNVSTLELGDSALYLCASSLRVSGGPHEAQYFGPGTRLTVL.

This chain joins TRBV7-8 and TRBJ1-1; D is undetermined. The CDR3 loop spans 14 amino acids. Germline loops: CDR1 SGHVS, CDR2 FQNEAQ. V was cut by 6 bases and J by 0 bases, with 11 bases left in between. Here the CDR3 reads CASRRRAVNTEAFF. CDR3 bases: TGTGCCAGCAGACGTCGCGCCGTGAACACTGAAGCTTTCTTT. Drawing the rest from reference TRBV7-8 and TRBJ1-1, the complete variable domain is GAGVSQSPRYKVAKRGQDVALRCDPISGHVSLFWYQQALGQGPEFLTYFQNEAQLDKSGLPSDRFFAERPEGSVSTLKIQRTQQEDSAVYLCASRRRAVNTEAFFGQGTRLTVV.

The chain has TRBV10-1 and TRBJ2-1, with 9 positions matching TRBD1. The germline V gene has CDR1 WNHNN and CDR2 SYGVQD (reference sequence). Unmatched junction bases numbered 5, after V lost 6 bases and J lost 14 bases. There are 11 residues in the CDR3. CDR3 region: CASRRQGGKFF. The DNA of the CDR3 is TGCGCCAGCAGGAGACAGGGGGGGAAGTTCTTC.

The genes are TRBV6-6 and TRBJ2-5, with TRBD2 matching 11 bases. In germline, CDR1 is MNHNY, CDR2 SVGAGI (reference sequence). J gave up 4 bases and V 6 bases, and 10 bases lay outside the gene matches. This CDR3 has 16 residues. CDR3 amino acids: CASSQRLAGRGETQYF. CDR3 coding DNA: TGTGCCAGCAGCCAGAGACTAGCGGGGCGGGGAGAGACCCAGTACTTC.

The chain is built from TRBV19 and TRBJ1-5, with D tentatively TRBD1 (5 bases). Germline loops: CDR1 LNHDA, CDR2 SQIVND (reference sequence). CDR3 length: 15 amino acids. Trimming stripped 7 bases from V and 7 bases from J, with 20 bases between. The CDR3 region has the DNA TGTGCCAGTAATAGGAATTGGAGGGGTGGGCAGCCCCAGCATTTT. Encoded protein: CASNRNWRGGQPQHF.